Sequencing of this TCR beta chain was carried out in a study of tumor and adjacent non-tumor tissue in lung cancer. Looking at the study overall: Histology: about twelve adenocarcinoma, a couple of squamous cell carcinoma, 1 small cell lung cancer. The study, taken as a whole, reports: TCR diversity was significantly greater in tumor than normal lung tissue.

A modified ARM-PCR protocol with three rounds of nested PCR amplified TCRbeta. Using its own MiXCR run on the multiplex PCR reads, TCRdb lists one record per CDR3 protein. The sample has tens of thousands of distinct CDR3 sequences, 64% seen once; the top ten hold approximately 31%. The CDR3 runs 19 residues. V gave up 8 bases and J gave up 7 bases, with 33 bases separating them. Germline lookup yields CDR1 SGHVS and CDR2 FQNEAQ. A note on this clonotype: The antigen remains unidentified.

No cell sorting was done before RNA was extracted from the tissue. More than 3 cm separated this lung sample from the edge of the tumor. The V and J genes are TRBV7-8 and TRBJ2-1, with TRBD2 as a possible D gene (8 bases). This clonotype was sampled from a woman between 65 and 79 years old with non-small cell lung cancer. The sequencing sample was made of distant non-tumor lung tissue. CDR3 amino acids: CASCRRRLWSGGGQNEQFF. For the CDR3, the DNA is TGTGCCAGCTGCCGAAGGCGGTTATGGTCGGGAGGGGGACAGAATGAGCAGTTCTTC.